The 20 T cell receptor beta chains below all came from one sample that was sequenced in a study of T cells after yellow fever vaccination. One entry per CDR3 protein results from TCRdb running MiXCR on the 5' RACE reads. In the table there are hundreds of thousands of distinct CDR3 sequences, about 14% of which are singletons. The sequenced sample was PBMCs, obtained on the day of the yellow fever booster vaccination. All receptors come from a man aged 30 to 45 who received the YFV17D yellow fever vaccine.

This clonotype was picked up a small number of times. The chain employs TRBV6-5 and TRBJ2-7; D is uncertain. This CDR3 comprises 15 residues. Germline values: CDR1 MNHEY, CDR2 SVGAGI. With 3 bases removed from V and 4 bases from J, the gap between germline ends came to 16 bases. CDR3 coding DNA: TGTGCCAGCAGTTATTCCGGTGACGTCTCTTACGAGCAGTACTTC. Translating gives CASSYSGDVSYEQYF.

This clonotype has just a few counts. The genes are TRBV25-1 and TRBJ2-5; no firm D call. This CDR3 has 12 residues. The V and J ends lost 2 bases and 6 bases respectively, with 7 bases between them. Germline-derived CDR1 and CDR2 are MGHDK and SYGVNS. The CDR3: CASSETGKTQYF. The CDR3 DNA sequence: TGTGCCAGCAGTGAAACTGGGAAGACCCAGTACTTC.

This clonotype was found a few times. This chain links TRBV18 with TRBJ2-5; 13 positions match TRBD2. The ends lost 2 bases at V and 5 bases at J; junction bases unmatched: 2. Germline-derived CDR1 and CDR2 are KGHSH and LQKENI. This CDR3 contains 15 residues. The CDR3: CASSPSLAGGETQYF. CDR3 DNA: TGTGCCAGCTCACCATCACTAGCGGGAGGGGAGACCCAGTACTTC.

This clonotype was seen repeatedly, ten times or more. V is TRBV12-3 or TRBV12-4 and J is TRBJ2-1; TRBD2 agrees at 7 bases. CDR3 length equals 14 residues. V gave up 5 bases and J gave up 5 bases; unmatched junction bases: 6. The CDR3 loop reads CASSPGTTNNEQFF. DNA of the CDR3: TGTGCCAGCAGTCCCGGGACTACCAACAATGAGCAGTTCTTC.

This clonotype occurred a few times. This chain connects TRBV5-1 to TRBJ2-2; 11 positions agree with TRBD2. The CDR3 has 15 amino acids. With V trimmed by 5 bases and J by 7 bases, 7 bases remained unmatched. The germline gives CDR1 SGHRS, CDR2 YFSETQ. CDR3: CASSIAGGPSGELFF. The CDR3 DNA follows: TGCGCCAGCAGTATAGCGGGAGGGCCAAGCGGGGAGCTGTTTTTT.

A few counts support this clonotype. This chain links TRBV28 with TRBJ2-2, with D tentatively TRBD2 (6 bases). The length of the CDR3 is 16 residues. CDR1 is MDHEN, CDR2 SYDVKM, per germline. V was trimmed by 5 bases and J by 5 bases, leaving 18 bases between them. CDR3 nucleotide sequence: TGTGCCAGCAGTGCCTTTCTGGGACTCGGGACCGGGGAGCTGTTTTTT. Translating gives CASSAFLGLGTGELFF.

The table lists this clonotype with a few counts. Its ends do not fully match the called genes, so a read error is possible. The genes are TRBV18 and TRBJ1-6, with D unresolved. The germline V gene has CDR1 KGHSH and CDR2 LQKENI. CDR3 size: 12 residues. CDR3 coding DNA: TGTGCCAGCTCACCCGGGAGCCTGTCATTCTTTTTT. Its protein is CASSPGSLSFFF.

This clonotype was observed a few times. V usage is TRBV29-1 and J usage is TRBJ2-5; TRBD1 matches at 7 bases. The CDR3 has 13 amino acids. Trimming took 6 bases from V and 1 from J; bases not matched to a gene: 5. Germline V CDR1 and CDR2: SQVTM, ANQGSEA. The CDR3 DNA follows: TGCAGCGTCCACAGGGGTGCCCAAGAGACCCAGTACTTC. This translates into CSVHRGAQETQYF.

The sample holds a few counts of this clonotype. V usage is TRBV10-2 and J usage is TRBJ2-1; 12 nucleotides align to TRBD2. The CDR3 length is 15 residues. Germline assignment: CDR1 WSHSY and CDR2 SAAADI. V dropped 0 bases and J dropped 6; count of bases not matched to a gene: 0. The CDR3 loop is CASSESGLAGNEQFF. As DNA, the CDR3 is TGCGCCAGCAGTGAGTCGGGACTAGCGGGCAATGAGCAGTTCTTC.

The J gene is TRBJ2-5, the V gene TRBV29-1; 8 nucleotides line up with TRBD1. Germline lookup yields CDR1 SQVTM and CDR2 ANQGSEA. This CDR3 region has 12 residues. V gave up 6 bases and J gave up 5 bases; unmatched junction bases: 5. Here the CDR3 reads CSVLRGLETQYF. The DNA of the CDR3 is TGCAGCGTGCTCAGGGGGCTGGAGACCCAGTACTTC.

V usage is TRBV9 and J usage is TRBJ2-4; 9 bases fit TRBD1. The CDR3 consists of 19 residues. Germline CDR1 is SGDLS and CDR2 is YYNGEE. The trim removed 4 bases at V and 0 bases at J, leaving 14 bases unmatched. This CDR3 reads CASSPGTDRGDLAKNIQYF. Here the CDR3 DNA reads TGTGCCAGCAGCCCCGGAACTGACAGGGGGGACTTAGCCAAAAACATTCAGTACTTC.

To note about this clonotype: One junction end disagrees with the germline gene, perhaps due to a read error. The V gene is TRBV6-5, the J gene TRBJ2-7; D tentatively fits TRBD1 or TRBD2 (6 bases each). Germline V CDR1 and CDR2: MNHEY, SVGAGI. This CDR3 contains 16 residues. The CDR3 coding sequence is TGTGCCAGCAGTTACTCGGGGGGAGCTGATACAGGGAGTCTTACCTTC. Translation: CASSYSGGADTGSLTF.

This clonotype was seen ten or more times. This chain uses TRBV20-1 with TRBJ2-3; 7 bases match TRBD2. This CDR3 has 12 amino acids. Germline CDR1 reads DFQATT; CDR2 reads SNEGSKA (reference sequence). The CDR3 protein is CRAGNQPDTQYF. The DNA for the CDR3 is TGCAGAGCGGGGAATCAGCCCGATACGCAGTATTTT.

The CDR3 nucleotides read TGTGCCAGCAGCTTAGAGGCGGGCACTCTTACGCAGTATTTT. Protein: CASSLEAGTLTQYF. The rearrangement joins TRBV7-2 to TRBJ2-3; possible D gene TRBD2, 5 bases. V gave up 1 base and J gave up 8 bases, with 13 bases separating them. The CDR3 extends over 14 amino acids. CDR1 and CDR2 (germline): SGHTA, FQGNSA.

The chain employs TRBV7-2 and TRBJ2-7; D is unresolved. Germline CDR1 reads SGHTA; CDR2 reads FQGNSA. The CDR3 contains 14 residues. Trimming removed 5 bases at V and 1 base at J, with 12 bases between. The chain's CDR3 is CASSIQRGSYEQYF. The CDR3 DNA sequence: TGTGCCAGCAGCATTCAGAGAGGATCCTACGAGCAGTACTTC. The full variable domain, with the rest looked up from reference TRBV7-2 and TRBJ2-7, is GAGVSQSPSNKVTEKGKDVELRCDPISGHTALYWYRQSLGQGLEFLIYFQGNSAPDKSGLPSDRFSAERTGGSVSTLTIQRTQQEDSAVYLCASSIQRGSYEQYFGPGTRLTVT.

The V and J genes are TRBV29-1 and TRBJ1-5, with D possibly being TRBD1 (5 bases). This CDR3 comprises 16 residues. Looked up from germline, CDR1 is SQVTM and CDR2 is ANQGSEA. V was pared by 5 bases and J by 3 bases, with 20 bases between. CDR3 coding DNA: TGCAGCGTTCGCCTTATGGGGACGGATTACAATCAGCCCCAGCATTTT. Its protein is CSVRLMGTDYNQPQHF.

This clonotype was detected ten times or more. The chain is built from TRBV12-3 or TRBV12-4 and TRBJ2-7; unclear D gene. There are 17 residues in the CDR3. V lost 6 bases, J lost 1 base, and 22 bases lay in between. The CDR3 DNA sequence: TGTGCCAGCAGCTATAGGGTCGCCCTGGCCAGATCCTACGAGCAGTACTTC. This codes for CASSYRVALARSYEQYF.

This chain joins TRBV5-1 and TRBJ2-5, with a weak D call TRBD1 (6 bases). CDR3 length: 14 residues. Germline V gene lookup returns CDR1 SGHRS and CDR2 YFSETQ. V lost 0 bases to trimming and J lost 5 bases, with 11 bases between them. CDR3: CASSLEGEMETQYF. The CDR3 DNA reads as TGCGCCAGCAGCTTGGAGGGGGAAATGGAGACCCAGTACTTC.

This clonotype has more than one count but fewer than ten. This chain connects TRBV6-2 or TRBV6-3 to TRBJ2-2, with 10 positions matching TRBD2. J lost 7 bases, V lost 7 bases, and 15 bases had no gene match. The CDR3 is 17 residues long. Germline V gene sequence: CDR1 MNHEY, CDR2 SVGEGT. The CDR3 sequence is CASTSPVLAGVIGELFF. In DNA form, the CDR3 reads TGTGCCAGCACCTCACCCGTCCTAGCGGGAGTTATCGGGGAGCTGTTTTTT.

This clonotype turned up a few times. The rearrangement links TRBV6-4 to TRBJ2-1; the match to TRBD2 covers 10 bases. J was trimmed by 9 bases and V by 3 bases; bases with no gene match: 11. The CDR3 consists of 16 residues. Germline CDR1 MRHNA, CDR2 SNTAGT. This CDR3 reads CASSEMGEASGSEQFF. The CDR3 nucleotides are TGTGCCAGCAGTGAAATGGGGGAGGCTAGCGGGAGTGAGCAGTTCTTC.